A single sample gave rise to the 30 T cell receptor beta chains below, sequenced in a study of shared clonotypes between healthy human individuals. Method: immunoSEQ multiplex PCR; TCRdb's copy keeps in-frame clones and lacks some. The sample lists about 2.2 million clones; around 95% were seen once. Terminally differentiated effector memory CD45RA+ cells were excluded from the naive CD8 cells, which were CD45RO-negative and positively selected for CCR7. What was sequenced was naive CD8+ T cells from PBMCs. All receptors come from a man between 18 and 35 years old in good health. Some clones in this sample may be carry-over from other donors' samples.

Details on this clone: Distinct nucleotide sequences in the sample also encode this CDR3. The chain recombines TRBV28 with TRBJ1-1; no clear D. The CDR3 totals 13 residues. Germline CDR1 and CDR2: MDHEN and SYDVKM. Trimming shortened V by 3 bases and J by 1 base, and 6 bases separated the two germline ends. The CDR3 DNA reads TGTGCCAGCAGTTTGAGCAAGAACACTGAAGCTTTCTTT. The encoded protein is CASSLSKNTEAFF.

The J gene is TRBJ2-1, the V gene TRBV7-9, with TRBD1 as a possible D gene (5 bases). Trimming stripped 1 base from V and 2 bases from J, with 12 bases between. Germline V lookup: CDR1 SEHNR, CDR2 FQNEAQ (reference sequence). This CDR3 region has 16 residues. DNA of the CDR3: TGTGCCAGCAGCTTAGTTGGGGCTTTCCCCTACAATGAGCAGTTCTTC. Translating it yields CASSLVGAFPYNEQFF. Together with reference TRBV7-9 and TRBJ2-1, the CDR3 gives the full variable domain: DTGVSQNPRHKITKRGQNVTFRCDPISEHNRLYWYRQTLGQGPEFLTYFQNEAQLEKSRLLSDRFSAERPKGSFSTLEIQRTEQGDSAMYLCASSLVGAFPYNEQFFGPGTRLTVL.

V usage is TRBV28 and J usage is TRBJ2-3; 8 positions agree with TRBD1. The germline CDR1 and CDR2 sequences are MDHEN and SYDVKM. V gave up 6 bases and J gave up 1 base; unmatched junction bases: 12. The CDR3 has 17 amino acids. Written as DNA, the CDR3 is TGTGCCAGCAGACCCATCAGACAGGGGTGGGGCACAGATACGCAGTATTTT. The encoded protein is CASRPIRQGWGTDTQYF.

This chain connects TRBV6-1 to TRBJ2-7; D not certain. This CDR3 region has 11 residues. Germline CDR1 reads MNHNS; CDR2 reads SASEGT. With 4 bases removed from V and 5 bases from J, the gap between germline ends came to 6 bases. This CDR3 is CASSGGHEQYF. In nucleotides, the CDR3 is TGTGCCAGCAGTGGAGGCCACGAGCAGTACTTC.

This chain links TRBV4-1 with TRBJ1-3; D uncertain. CDR1 MGHRA and CDR2 YSYEKL come from the germline V gene. This CDR3 region has 13 residues. V gave up 3 bases and J gave up 7 bases, with 10 bases separating them. The CDR3 loop is CASSQASQNTIYF. The CDR3 nucleotides read TGCGCCAGCAGCCAGGCCAGCCAGAACACCATATATTTT.

The chain uses TRBV6-6 and TRBJ1-5, with TRBD1 as a possible D gene (5 bases). The V end lost 1 base, the J end lost 0 bases, and 7 bases lay between the germline ends. The germline V gene has CDR1 MNHNY and CDR2 SVGAGI (reference sequence). The CDR3 loop spans 15 amino acids. CDR3 in DNA: TGTGCCAGCAGTTACTACGGGGGTAGCAATCAGCCCCAGCATTTT. Amino acids: CASSYYGGSNQPQHF.

The chain combines TRBV9 with TRBJ1-2; D may be TRBD1 (5 bases). The V and J ends lost 3 bases and 11 bases respectively, with 14 bases between them. The CDR3 has 12 amino acids. The V gene's germline CDR1 is SGDLS and CDR2 YYNGEE. CDR3 protein: CASSAYGTLYTF. Written as DNA, the CDR3 is TGTGCCAGCAGCGCCTACGGGACCCTATACACCTTC.

The CDR3 sequence is CASSEVGRHEQFF. In DNA form, the CDR3 reads TGTGCCAGCAGTGAAGTGGGTCGTCATGAGCAGTTCTTC. The V gene is TRBV6-1, the J gene TRBJ2-1; D is ambiguous. Germline CDR1 and CDR2: MNHNS and SASEGT. The germline V and J ends were trimmed by 1 base and 8 bases, with 9 bases remaining between them. CDR3 size: 13 residues.

The chain is built from TRBV6-6 and TRBJ2-7; D is ambiguous. This CDR3 region has 14 residues. Germline-derived CDR1 and CDR2 are MNHNY and SVGAGI (reference sequence). V lost 2 bases and J lost 2, with 10 bases in between. The DNA of the CDR3 is TGTGCCAGCAGTTACCGTGACTCCGCCTACGAGCAGTACTTC. This gives the protein CASSYRDSAYEQYF.

V usage is TRBV9 and J usage is TRBJ2-2; 12 bases agree with TRBD2. The junction had 15 bases not matched to a gene; V was cut back by 0 bases and J by 3 bases. CDR3 length equals 21 residues. Germline lookup yields CDR1 SGDLS and CDR2 YYNGEE. The CDR3 sequence: CASSVEEWLAGGEVDTGELFF. DNA for the CDR3: TGTGCCAGCAGCGTAGAGGAGTGGCTAGCGGGAGGGGAGGTGGACACCGGGGAGCTGTTTTTT.

V is TRBV9 and J is TRBJ2-7; possibly TRBD1 or TRBD2 for D (7 bases each). Trimming stripped 3 bases from V and 9 bases from J, with 22 bases between. Germline V CDR1 and CDR2: SGDLS, YYNGEE. This CDR3 is 15 amino acids long. CDR3 in DNA: TGTGCCAGCAGCGCCGGGACAGTCTACGGGGGGCGGCAGTACTTC. It encodes CASSAGTVYGGRQYF.

V gene TRBV19 combines with J gene TRBJ2-1, with 8 bases lining up with TRBD1. This CDR3 has 13 residues. CDR1 and CDR2 (germline): LNHDA, SQIVND (reference sequence). V lost 6 bases and J lost 9; bases outside the gene matches: 7. CDR3 sequence: CASSPRQGSEQFF. Written as DNA, the CDR3 is TGTGCCAGTAGCCCCAGACAGGGGAGTGAGCAGTTCTTC.

The chain uses TRBV23-1 and TRBJ1-4; D is unclear. TRBV23-1 is reported as an ORF; its role is uncertain. Between the trimmed V and J ends, which lost 0 bases and 3 bases, there was a span of 17 bases. CDR3 length: 18 residues. In DNA, the CDR3 is TGCGCCAGCAGTCAATCCGGCGGACCGACGAAGGCTAATGAAAAACTGTTTTTT. Its protein product is CASSQSGGPTKANEKLFF.

This rearrangement joins TRBV28 to TRBJ1-5; maybe TRBD1 (6 bases). CDR1 is MDHEN and CDR2 is SYDVKM in the germline V gene. The CDR3 length is 19 residues. Trimming pared 3 bases from V and 0 bases from J, leaving 21 bases between. The CDR3 region is CASSFRTETLFYSNQPQHF. As DNA, the CDR3 is TGTGCCAGCAGTTTTCGGACAGAAACACTTTTTTATAGCAATCAGCCCCAGCATTTT.

This clone showed up just once. The chain has TRBV29-1 and TRBJ2-1; TRBD1 might be the D (6 bases). Germline V lookup: CDR1 SQVTM, CDR2 ANQGSEA. The V end lost 5 bases, the J end lost 5 bases, and 10 bases lay between the germline ends. CDR3 length equals 12 residues. The CDR3 loop reads CSVWTANNEQFF. The CDR3 DNA follows: TGCAGCGTTTGGACAGCGAACAATGAGCAGTTCTTC.

The chain combines TRBV11-1 with TRBJ1-2; 9 positions agree with TRBD1. The CDR3 length is 14 residues. The germline V gene encodes CDR1 SGHAT and CDR2 FQDESV (reference sequence). Losses at the gene ends were 5 bases for V and 4 bases for J; bases not matched to a gene: 5. CDR3 region: CASSRTGGFYGYTF. In nucleotides, the CDR3 is TGTGCCAGCAGCCGAACAGGGGGCTTCTATGGCTACACCTTC.

The chain joins TRBV27 to TRBJ1-3; D is undetermined. Trimming pared 5 bases from V and 4 bases from J, leaving 12 bases between. The CDR3 has 14 amino acids. The germline V gene has CDR1 MNHEY and CDR2 SMNVEV (reference sequence). CDR3 region: CASSPDLGGNTIYF. The CDR3 DNA sequence: TGTGCCAGCAGTCCCGATTTAGGGGGAAACACCATATATTTT.

Of note for this clone: Other DNA sequences from this sample encode an identical CDR3 as well. This rearrangement joins TRBV12-5 to TRBJ2-3, with D uncertain. In germline, CDR1 is LGHNT, CDR2 FRNRAP. This CDR3 region has 12 residues. V shed 2 bases and J shed 2 bases, with 2 bases lying between them. Written as DNA, the CDR3 is TGTGCTAGTGGTTTGTCCACAGATACGCAGTATTTT. This gives the protein CASGLSTDTQYF.

This clone showed up just a few times. V is TRBV29-1 and J is TRBJ1-1; D unresolved. The CDR3 extends over 11 amino acids. Trimming took off 6 bases at V and 8 bases at J, with 13 bases between the two ends. Germline V gene sequence: CDR1 SQVTM, CDR2 ANQGSEA. The CDR3 sequence is CSVAPAGEAFF. The CDR3 DNA is TGCAGCGTCGCGCCGGCTGGGGAAGCTTTCTTT.

The V and J genes are TRBV27 and TRBJ2-5; a weak D match, TRBD2 (5 bases). CDR1 and CDR2 from the germline V gene are MNHEY and SMNVEV (reference sequence). V was clipped by 4 bases and J by 4 bases, with 10 bases between them. CDR3 length equals 13 residues. CDR3 sequence (DNA): TGTGCCAGCAGTTCCGGGATTGTAGAGACCCAGTACTTC. The encoded protein is CASSSGIVETQYF.

V gene TRBV2 combines with J gene TRBJ1-2; TRBD1 might be the D (5 bases). Germline CDR1 is SNHLY and CDR2 is FYNNEI. The CDR3 contains 13 residues. Trimming pared 0 bases from V and 3 bases from J, leaving 5 bases between. The CDR3 reads CASSEAGDYGYTF. The CDR3 nucleotides read TGTGCCAGCAGTGAAGCAGGGGACTATGGCTACACCTTC. Using reference TRBV2 and TRBJ1-2 for the parts outside the CDR3, the full variable domain is EPEVTQTPSHQVTQMGQEVILRCVPISNHLYFYWYRQILGQKVEFLVSFYNNEISEKSEIFDDQFSVERPDGSNFTLKIRSTKLEDSAMYFCASSEAGDYGYTFGSGTRLTVV.

This clone was detected once. In nucleotides, the CDR3 is TGTGCCAGCAGCAGCCAACCTCCCTCGACAGGTGCCCTTAATTCACCCCTCCACTTT. Translating it yields CASSSQPPSTGALNSPLHF. This chain links TRBV7-6 with TRBJ1-6; TRBD1 might be the D (6 bases). The CDR3 length is 19 residues. Germline V gene data show CDR1 as SGHVS and CDR2 as FNYEAQ. V was pared by 5 bases and J by 6 bases, with 26 bases between.

On this clone: The sample contains more than one DNA sequence encoding this CDR3. The chain links TRBV27 to TRBJ2-1; D remains unclear. The CDR3 runs 12 residues. V lost 3 bases, J lost 6 bases, and 6 bases lay in between. Germline values: CDR1 MNHEY, CDR2 SMNVEV (reference sequence). The CDR3 coding sequence is TGTGCCAGCAGTTTTGGGGTCAATGAGCAGTTCTTC. Encoded protein: CASSFGVNEQFF.

The chain carries TRBV14 and TRBJ2-1; D call uncertain. Germline assignment: CDR1 SGHDN and CDR2 FVKESK. The germline V and J ends were trimmed by 0 bases and 4 bases, with 16 bases remaining between them. This CDR3 has 17 residues. CDR3 sequence reads: CASSQDRFPLPYNEQFF. In DNA, the CDR3 is TGTGCCAGCAGCCAAGATAGGTTTCCCTTGCCTTACAATGAGCAGTTCTTC.

The chain recombines TRBV13 with TRBJ2-2; maybe TRBD1 (5 bases). Germline CDR1 and CDR2: PRHDT and FYEKMQ (reference sequence). With 5 bases removed from V and 1 base from J, the gap between germline ends came to 5 bases. This CDR3 spans 13 amino acids. The CDR3 nucleotides are TGTGCCAGCAGCCAGGGGAACACCGGGGAGCTGTTTTTT. Its translation: CASSQGNTGELFF.

The rearrangement links TRBV6-1 to TRBJ2-7, with D possibly being TRBD1 (5 bases). CDR1 and CDR2 from the germline V gene are MNHNS and SASEGT. Deletions cut 5 bases from V and 3 bases from J, with 11 bases between. CDR3 length equals 13 residues. The CDR3 DNA sequence: TGTGCCAGCAGTCACCGACAGAACTACGAGCAGTACTTC. Its protein is CASSHRQNYEQYF.

The CDR3 DNA is TGTGCCAGCAGCGAGCGCCCCGAGGCGGGAGGGCGGACCGGGGAGCTGTTTTTT. Translated: CASSERPEAGGRTGELFF. The rearrangement joins TRBV7-9 to TRBJ2-2; 9 nucleotides align to TRBD2. The CDR3 sequence is 18 residues long. From germline, CDR1 is SEHNR and CDR2 FQNEAQ (reference sequence). J gave up 5 bases and V 5 bases, and 15 bases lay outside the gene matches.

The rearrangement joins TRBV19 to TRBJ2-5; D is unclear. The CDR3 has 16 residues. V was clipped by 0 bases and J by 5 bases, with 16 bases between them. Germline V lookup: CDR1 LNHDA, CDR2 SQIVND (reference sequence). CDR3 protein: CASSIDFRSRRETQYF. CDR3 bases: TGTGCCAGTAGTATAGATTTCAGGAGTCGCAGGGAGACCCAGTACTTC.

The chain couples TRBV6-5 to TRBJ1-1, with 7 bases fitting TRBD1. Per germline, CDR1 MNHEY and CDR2 SVGAGI. The CDR3 spans 16 residues. J gave up 0 bases and V 4 bases, and 8 bases lay outside the gene matches. The CDR3 DNA reads as TGTGCCAGCAGTTCATTAACAGGGGAACTGAACACTGAAGCTTTCTTT. Amino acid sequence: CASSSLTGELNTEAFF.

The chain carries TRBV27 and TRBJ2-3, with D perhaps given as TRBD1 or TRBD2 (5 bases each). Germline V gene sequence: CDR1 MNHEY, CDR2 SMNVEV (reference sequence). The V end lost 9 bases, the J end lost 0 bases, and 10 bases lay between the germline ends. This CDR3 spans 13 amino acids. The CDR3 here is CASRDLSTDTQYF. CDR3 nucleotides: TGTGCCAGTCGGGACCTCAGCACAGATACGCAGTATTTT.